This T cell receptor (beta chain) was recovered during a study of blood T cell repertoires in COVID-19. The overall study: PBMCs, B-cell-depleted T cells, or T cells were the source of the cDNA or gDNA that made up the material.

Profiling relied on immunoSEQ multiplex PCR, and the TCRdb table lists in-frame clones only, not all of them. The table has about 470,000 clones, approximately 86% seen once; the top ten hold under 0.75%. CDR3 size: 12 residues. From germline, CDR1 is SGHVS and CDR2 FQNEAQ. The germline V and J ends were trimmed by 8 bases and 0 bases, with 7 bases remaining between them. This chain uses TRBV7-8 with TRBJ2-5; D unclear. Sequencing was carried out using PBMCs or T cells enriched from blood (not recorded which). The TCR was taken from a woman in her late teens or twenties who had recovered from COVID-19. The CDR3 loop reads CASGAHQETQYF. CDR3 nucleotides: TGTGCCAGCGGAGCCCACCAAGAGACCCAGTACTTC.